The clone carrying this TCR beta chain was counted between two and nine times. What it binds is unknown. V gave up 7 bases and J gave up 4 bases; unmatched junction bases: 9. This CDR3 spans 15 amino acids. The germline gives CDR1 LNHDA, CDR2 SQIVND (reference sequence). This entry comes from a study of persistence of HIV-infected CD4 T cells. On the study more broadly: Up to roughly 180 mL blood was drawn at multiple time points; a couple of donors had single-time leukapheresis. Study results and limitations: Bulk TCR data could not be restricted to HIV-1-infected CMV-responding cells.

The immunoSEQ assay was version 4, run in survey mode. The repertoire was sequenced with immunoSEQ multiplex PCR; TCRdb's copy has only in-frame clones and lacks some. The profile shows about 25,000 clones, around 74% of them singletons. Overlapping HIV-1 Gag 15-mer peptides at approximately 0.96 ug per peptide per mL were used. Sorting of responding CD4+ T cells relied on upregulated CD40 ligand together with CD69. The V call is TRBV19, the J call TRBJ2-3, with 9 bases identical to TRBD1. The receptor comes from an adult man with HIV who was CMV-seropositive. The material sequenced was CD4+ T cells sorted from PBMCs after roughly 18-hour stimulation, taken from a patient who received antiretroviral therapy. CDR3 sequence reads: CASKLEQGAADTQYF. The CDR3 bases are TGTGCCAGTAAGCTTGAACAGGGGGCGGCAGATACGCAGTATTTT.